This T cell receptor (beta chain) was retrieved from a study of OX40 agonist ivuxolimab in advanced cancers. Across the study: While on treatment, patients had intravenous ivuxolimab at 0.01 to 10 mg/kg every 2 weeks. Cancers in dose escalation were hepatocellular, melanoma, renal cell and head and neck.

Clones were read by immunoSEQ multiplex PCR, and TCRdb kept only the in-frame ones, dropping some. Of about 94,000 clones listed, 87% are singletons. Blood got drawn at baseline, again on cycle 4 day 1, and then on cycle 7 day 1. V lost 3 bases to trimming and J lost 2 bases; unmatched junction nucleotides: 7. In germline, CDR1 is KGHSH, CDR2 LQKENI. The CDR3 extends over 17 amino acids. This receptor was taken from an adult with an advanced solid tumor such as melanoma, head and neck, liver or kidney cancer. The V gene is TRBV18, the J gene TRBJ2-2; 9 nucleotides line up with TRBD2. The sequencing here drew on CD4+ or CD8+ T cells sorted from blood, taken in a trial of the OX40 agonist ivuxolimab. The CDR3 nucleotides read TGTGCCAGCTCACCCACCCGTGGGACTAGCAACACCGGGGAGCTGTTTTTT. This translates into CASSPTRGTSNTGELFF.